Listed here is a single T cell receptor beta chain. Its antigen is not identified. TCRdb keeps only in-frame clones here, not all; method: immunoSEQ multiplex PCR. In the table there are 120,000 to 150,000 clones, 70% to 90% of which are singletons. The CDR3 is made up of 14 amino acids. Looked up from germline, CDR1 is LNHDA and CDR2 is SQIVND (reference sequence). V lost 2 bases and J lost 3, with 11 bases in between. These data are taken from a study of T cell responses to AZD1222 COVID-19 vaccine. Findings and caveats of the study: Nearly half of unique spike-specific TCRs reportedly avoided B.1.351 and B.1.1.7 mutated regions.

Material: peripheral blood, obtained 28 days after the second dose of the MenACWY control vaccine. The TCR comes from an adult who received the MenACWY meningococcal vaccine as a control. The chain uses TRBV19 and TRBJ2-7; D is possibly TRBD1 (6 bases). CDR3 amino acids: CASSISTGRYEQYF. CDR3 bases: TGTGCCAGTAGTATATCGACAGGCCGCTACGAGCAGTACTTC.